This is a list of T cell receptor beta chains from one sample in a study of human T cells and chemical hapten exposure. TCRdb ran MiXCR on the RACE reads and lists one entry per CDR3 protein. The data show under 50,000 distinct CDR3 sequences, 12% seen once. The material sequenced was whole blood, taken in connection with sensitization to the hapten diphenylcyclopropenone (DPC). These receptor sequences come from a woman in her forties with alopecia areata. Some clones in this sample may be carry-over from other donors' samples. Both conserved end residues are part of each CDR3. A D gene is named only where the DNA matches it firmly. Not all rows give a size; the values are once, few, many and, for expanded clones, a class.

>NA|TRBV29-1|13|TRBJ2-7|NA
TGCAGCGTTGTCCGGGACATCTCCTACGAGCAGTACTTC
CSVVRDISYEQYF
>NA|TRBV28|12|TRBJ1-2|TRBD1
TGTGCCAGCCACAGGGGTGACTATGGCTACACCTTC
CASHRGDYGYTF
>many|TRBV10-3|15|TRBJ2-2|NA
TGTGCCATCAGTGAGTCGAAGGGGGTCCCCGGGGAGCTGTTTTTT
CAISESKGVPGELFF
>NA|TRBV20-1|12|TRBJ2-3|NA
TGCAGTGCACCTAGGGGGGCGCTCACGCAGTATTTT
CSAPRGALTQYF
>many|TRBV5-1|14|TRBJ2-7|TRBD1
TGCGCCAGCAGCTTTCAGGACAGGGCCTACGAGCAGTACTTC
CASSFQDRAYEQYF
>many|TRBV11-2|13|TRBJ2-5|TRBD1
TGTGCCAGCAGCTCCACGACAGGGGGGACCCAGTACTTC
CASSSTTGGTQYF
>few|TRBV11-3|14|TRBJ2-7|NA
TGTGCCAGCAGGCCGCCGCTTTCGGGGTCTAGGCAGTACTTC
CASRPPLSGSRQYF
>NA|TRBV11-1|14|TRBJ2-2|NA
TGTGCCAGCAGCTTACAGGAAAACACCGGGGAGCTGTTTTTT
CASSLQENTGELFF
>few|TRBV19|15|TRBJ2-1|NA
TGTGCCAGTAGTATAGATGGCCGGACCGGGACCGGCGGGTTCTTC
CASSIDGRTGTGGFF
>few|TRBV2|12|TRBJ2-5|NA
TGTGCCAGCGGGGCAGGGCGAGAGACCCAGTACTTC
CASGAGRETQYF
>NA|TRBV28|15|TRBJ2-1|NA
TGTGCCAGCAGTCCTCGGGACCCCTCAGGCCCGCCACAGTTCTTC
CASSPRDPSGPPQFF
>many|TRBV4-1|16|TRBJ1-5|TRBD1
TGCGCCAGCAGCCAAGTTAAGGGACAGGGGGATCAGCCCCAGCATTTT
CASSQVKGQGDQPQHF
>NA|TRBV29-1|11|TRBJ2-7|NA
TGCAGCGTTGTAAGAGCGGCCGAGCAGTACTTC
CSVVRAAEQYF
>few|TRBV7-3|14|TRBJ1-1|NA
TGTGCCAGCAGCTTATGGGGAACGAACACTGAAGCTTTCTTT
CASSLWGTNTEAFF
>many|TRBV2|14|TRBJ1-1|TRBD1
TGTGCCAGCAATCCAGGGGCCAGGGGGACTGAAGCTTTCTTT
CASNPGARGTEAFF
>many|TRBV28|16|TRBJ2-1|NA
TGTGCCAGCAGTACACCATCGGGATACTCCTACAATGAGCAGTTCTTC
CASSTPSGYSYNEQFF
>many|TRBV29-1|13|TRBJ1-4|TRBD1
TGCAGCGTTCGGGACAGCCCTAATGAAAAACTGTTTTTT
CSVRDSPNEKLFF
>few|TRBV29-1|12|TRBJ1-1|NA
TGCAGCGTTCTGGGCAGGCACACTGAAGCTTTCTTT
CSVLGRHTEAFF
>few|TRBV27|13|TRBJ1-6|NA
TGTGCCAGCAGTCACAGGGAGAATTCACCCCTCCACTTT
CASSHRENSPLHF
>many|TRBV5-5|11|TRBJ1-4|NA
TGTGCCAGCAGCATCAGTGAAAAACTGTTTTTT
CASSISEKLFF
>many|TRBV10-3|13|TRBJ2-1|NA
TGTGCCATCACAAGCGGCCCCTACAATGAGCAGTTCTTC
CAITSGPYNEQFF
>few|TRBV28|13|TRBJ2-1|NA
TGTGCCAGCAAACGAACAGGCGGCTATGAGCAGTTCTTC
CASKRTGGYEQFF
>many|TRBV6-2/TRBV6-3|12|TRBJ2-7|NA
TGTGCCAGCAGTTACGGGTACTACGAGCAGTACTTC
CASSYGYYEQYF
>few|TRBV28|15|TRBJ2-7|NA
TGTGCCAGTCGATTAGAGTCCGGGATGAAGAACGAGCAGTACTTC
CASRLESGMKNEQYF
>NA|TRBV10-3|11|TRBJ2-1|NA
TGTGCCATCAGCTACCGGGACCTACAGTTCTTC
CAISYRDLQFF
>many|TRBV28|16|TRBJ2-1|NA
TGTGCCAGCAGCACCAGAAGGGAGGACTTCTACAATGAGCAGTTCTTC
CASSTRREDFYNEQFF
>few|TRBV5-6|16|TRBJ2-3|TRBD2
TGTGCCAGCAGTCATCGGACTAGCGGGGGCACAGATACGCAGTATTTT
CASSHRTSGGTDTQYF
>many|TRBV12-5|13|TRBJ1-5|TRBD1
TGTGCTAGTGGACAGGGGTCCAATCAGCCCCAGCATTTT
CASGQGSNQPQHF
>many|TRBV7-9|17|TRBJ2-3|NA
TGTGCCAGCAGGCCTGGGTTAGGGTCAGGGGCGACAGATACGCAGTATTTT
CASRPGLGSGATDTQYF
>medium-sized|TRBV20-1|13|TRBJ1-2|TRBD1
TGCAGTGCTAGTAGGCAGGGGGACTATGGCTACACCTTC
CSASRQGDYGYTF
>few|TRBV29-1|13|TRBJ1-1|NA
TGCAGCGTTGGGGCCAGATTAAACACTGAAGCTTTCTTT
CSVGARLNTEAFF
>few|TRBV29-1|12|TRBJ2-3|TRBD2
TGCAGCGTTGTCCTAGCGGAGGGGACGCAGTATTTT
CSVVLAEGTQYF
>many|TRBV9|15|TRBJ1-3|NA
TGTGCCAGCAGCCCCGGACAGCCCTCTGGAAACACCATATATTTT
CASSPGQPSGNTIYF
>few|TRBV28|15|TRBJ1-2|NA
TGTGCCAGCAGTTTCGACAACGCGGGTTTGGATGGCTACACCTTC
CASSFDNAGLDGYTF
>medium-sized|TRBV4-3|16|TRBJ2-2|NA
TGCGCCAGCAGCCAAGATCCCCCCGGGGACACCGGGGAGCTGTTTTTT
CASSQDPPGDTGELFF
>many|TRBV28|14|TRBJ2-1|NA
TGTGCCAGCAGTTCCGTGGGCTCCTACAATGAGCAGTTCTTC
CASSSVGSYNEQFF
>many|TRBV28|13|TRBJ2-1|NA
TGTGCCAGCAGTTTATCCAGGATAAATGAGCAGTTCTTC
CASSLSRINEQFF
>NA|TRBV5-1|15|TRBJ2-7|NA
TGCGCCAGCAGCCCTCCTCGGGAGAACGGGGTCGAGCAGTACTTC
CASSPPRENGVEQYF
>many|TRBV4-1|16|TRBJ1-5|NA
TGCGCCAGCAGCCAAGAACCCCCCGACAGATATCAGCCCCAGCATTTT
CASSQEPPDRYQPQHF
>many|TRBV11-2|15|TRBJ2-1|TRBD2
TGTGCCAGCACCCAGACCCGGGGGGGATACAATGAGCAGTTCTTC
CASTQTRGGYNEQFF
>NA|TRBV3-1|13|TRBJ1-3|NA
TGTGCCAGCAGCCAAGATCCCGGAAACACCATATATTTT
CASSQDPGNTIYF
>NA|TRBV5-1|13|TRBJ1-2|TRBD1
TGCGCCAGCAGCCCCGAAGGGGGCAATGGCTACACCTTC
CASSPEGGNGYTF
>few|TRBV5-1|15|TRBJ2-7|NA
TGCGCCAGCAGCTTGGGACAGGGAGGATCCTACGAGCAGTACTTC
CASSLGQGGSYEQYF
>NA|TRBV6-2/TRBV6-3|15|TRBJ2-1|TRBD1
TGTGCCAGCACTACGGGACAGGTGAACTACAATGAGCAGTTCTTC
CASTTGQVNYNEQFF
>NA|TRBV2|12|TRBJ2-7|NA
TGTGCCAGCAGTGAAGGCAGCGCCCCGCAGTACTTC
CASSEGSAPQYF
>few|TRBV3-1|14|TRBJ1-5|NA
TGTGCCAGCAGCCAAGGAGGGAACAATCAGCCCCAGCATTTT
CASSQGGNNQPQHF
>NA|TRBV18|15|TRBJ1-2|NA
TGTGCCAGCTCCCCCCCCCAGGACAGTAACTATGGCTACACCTTC
CASSPPQDSNYGYTF
>NA|TRBV7-6|16|TRBJ1-3|NA
TGTGCCAGCAGCTTGAATACTCCCAGCTCTGGAAACACCATATATTTT
CASSLNTPSSGNTIYF
>many|TRBV12-3/TRBV12-4|12|TRBJ2-1|NA
TGTGCCAGCAGTTTACAGGACAATGAGCAGTTCTTC
CASSLQDNEQFF
>many|TRBV6-1|12|TRBJ2-7|NA
TGTGCCAGCAGTGACGGGACCTACGAGCAGTACTTC
CASSDGTYEQYF
>NA|TRBV14|12|TRBJ2-1|NA
TGTGCCAGCAGCCAAAACCGTTATGAGCAGTTCTTC
CASSQNRYEQFF
>NA|TRBV28|14|TRBJ1-3|NA
TGTGCCAGCAGACCCACCGGGACGACGAACACCATATATTTT
CASRPTGTTNTIYF
>few|TRBV28|14|TRBJ2-7|NA
TGTGCCAGCAGTAGACCCACAGGGATGGGAGAGCAGTACTTC
CASSRPTGMGEQYF
>NA|TRBV3-1|11|TRBJ2-5|NA
TGTGCCAGCAGCCGCGGGCAGACCCAGTACTTC
CASSRGQTQYF
>few|TRBV29-1|12|TRBJ1-2|TRBD1
TGCAGCGGTGGACAGGATAACTATGGCTACACCTTC
CSGGQDNYGYTF
>few|TRBV29-1|12|TRBJ2-7|NA
TGCAGCGTTGGTGAGGGGTCCTACGAGCAGTACTTC
CSVGEGSYEQYF
>many|TRBV3-1|15|TRBJ1-4|NA
TGTGCCAGCAGCCACCCGGGGGCAACTAATGAAAAACTGTTTTTT
CASSHPGATNEKLFF